The clone carrying this T cell receptor (beta chain) was seen at least ten times. What it recognizes is unknown. Original methodology: The number of TCRs in each sample had a median of 95,638 and spanned about 23,224 to 700,000. TCRdb re-called the RACE reads through MiXCR, storing one row per CDR3 protein. For this entry, the V and J calls and clone size follow TCRdb and not the study's own pipeline. Among around 260,000 distinct CDR3 sequences listed, about 9.4% were seen once. The source of the sample is a study of human T cells and chemical hapten exposure. Germline loops: CDR1 MNHEY, CDR2 SVGEGT. The CDR3 is made up of 14 amino acids. With 2 bases removed from V and 3 bases from J, the gap between germline ends came to 11 bases. Time point meaning: pre-sensitization, week 0. Treatment: therapeutic diphenylcyclopropenone sensitization with weekly scalp DPC. Study results and limitations: Expanded TCRs created a significantly greater count of big CDR3 similarity clusters than controls did.

This clonotype was obtained from a woman aged 35 to 49 with alopecia areata. Some clones in this sample may be carry-over from other donors' samples. Sample: whole blood, taken in connection with sensitization to the hapten diphenylcyclopropenone (DPC). The rearrangement links TRBV6-2 or TRBV6-3 to TRBJ2-7; a weak D match, TRBD1 (6 bases). DNA for the CDR3: TGTGCCAGCAGTTACCCCGGACAGTTCTACGAGCAGTACTTC. Amino acid sequence: CASSYPGQFYEQYF.